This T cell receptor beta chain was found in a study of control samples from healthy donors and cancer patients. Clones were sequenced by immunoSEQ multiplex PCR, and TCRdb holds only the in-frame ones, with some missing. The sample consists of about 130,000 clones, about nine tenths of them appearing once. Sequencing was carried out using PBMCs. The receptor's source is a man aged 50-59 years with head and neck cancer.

The chain's CDR3 is CASSRGLAGAGELFF. CDR3 nucleotides: TGTGCCAGCAGCCGGGGACTAGCGGGAGCCGGGGAGCTGTTTTTT. V gene TRBV4-2 combines with J gene TRBJ2-2, with 14 bases lining up with TRBD2. V dropped 4 bases and J dropped 6; count of bases not matched to a gene: 1. The CDR3 is 15 residues long. From germline, CDR1 is LGHNA and CDR2 YNFKEQ.